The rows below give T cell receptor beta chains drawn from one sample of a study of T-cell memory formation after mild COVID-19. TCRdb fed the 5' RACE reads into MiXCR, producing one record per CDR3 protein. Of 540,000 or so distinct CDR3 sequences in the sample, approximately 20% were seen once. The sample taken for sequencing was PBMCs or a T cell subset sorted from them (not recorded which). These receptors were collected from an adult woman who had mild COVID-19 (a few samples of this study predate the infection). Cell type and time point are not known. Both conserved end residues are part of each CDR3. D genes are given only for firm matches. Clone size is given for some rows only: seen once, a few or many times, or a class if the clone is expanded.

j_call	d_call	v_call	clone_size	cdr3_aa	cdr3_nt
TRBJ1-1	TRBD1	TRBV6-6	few	CASSYSPYSTGFTEAFF	TGTGCCAGCAGTTACTCACCATATTCGACAGGGTTCACTGAAGCTTTCTTT
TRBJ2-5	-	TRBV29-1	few	CSLWAETQYF	TGCAGCCTCTGGGCCGAGACCCAGTACTTC
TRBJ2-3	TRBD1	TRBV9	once	CASSDDRGRTDTQYF	TGTGCCAGCAGCGATGACAGGGGACGCACAGATACGCAGTATTTT
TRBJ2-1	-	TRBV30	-	CAWSADRVWDEQFF	TGTGCCTGGAGTGCCGACCGTGTATGGGATGAGCAGTTCTTC
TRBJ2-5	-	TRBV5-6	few	CASSGGLKRPQYF	TGTGCCAGCAGCGGGGGACTGAAGAGACCCCAGTACTTC
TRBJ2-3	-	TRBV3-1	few	CASSYTSDTQYF	TGTGCCAGCAGCTACACATCAGATACGCAGTATTTT
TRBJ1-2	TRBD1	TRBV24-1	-	CATSDTTGISYGYTF	TGTGCCACCAGTGATACGACAGGGATAAGCTATGGCTACACCTTC
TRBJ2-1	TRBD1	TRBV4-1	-	CASSPGQGAKDEQFF	TGCGCCAGCAGCCCGGGACAGGGGGCGAAGGATGAGCAGTTCTTC
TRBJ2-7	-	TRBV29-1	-	CSVLTSHFEQHF	TGCAGCGTCCTCACTTCCCACTTCGAGCAGCACTTC
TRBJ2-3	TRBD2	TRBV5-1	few	CASSGTSGSFDTQYF	TGCGCCAGCAGCGGCACTAGCGGGAGTTTTGATACGCAGTATTTT
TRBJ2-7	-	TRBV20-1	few	CSAREGRSYEQYF	TGCAGTGCTAGAGAGGGCCGCTCCTACGAGCAGTACTTC
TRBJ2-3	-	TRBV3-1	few	CASSQDAGRYTDTQYF	TGTGCCAGCAGCCAAGACGCAGGGCGGTACACAGATACGCAGTATTTT
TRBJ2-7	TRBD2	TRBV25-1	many	CASSESHTALAGGPIEQYF	TGTGCCAGCAGTGAGTCTCACACCGCTCTAGCGGGGGGGCCGATCGAGCAGTACTTC
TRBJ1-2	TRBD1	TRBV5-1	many	CASSPTGWSPNYGYTF	TGCGCCAGCAGCCCGACAGGGTGGTCTCCTAACTATGGCTACACCTTC
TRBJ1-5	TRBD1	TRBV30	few	CAWRGQGVDQPQHF	TGTGCCTGGAGAGGACAGGGGGTTGATCAGCCCCAGCATTTT
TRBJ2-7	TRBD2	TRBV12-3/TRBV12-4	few	CASSLGLRLGGSNPYEQYF	TGTGCCAGCAGTTTAGGACTGAGACTGGGCGGGAGCAACCCCTACGAGCAGTACTTC
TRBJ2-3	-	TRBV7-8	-	CASSLKPTTSTDTQYF	TGTGCCAGCAGCTTAAAGCCGACTACTAGCACAGATACGCAGTATTTT
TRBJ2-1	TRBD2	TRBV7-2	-	CASRGRARAGNEQFF	TGTGCCAGCAGGGGGAGGGCCCGAGCTGGCAATGAGCAGTTCTTC
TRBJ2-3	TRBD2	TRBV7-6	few	CASSLGVAGAISTDTQYF	TGTGCCAGCAGCTTAGGGGTAGCGGGGGCAATTAGCACAGATACGCAGTATTTT
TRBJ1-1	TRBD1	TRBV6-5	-	CASTTQGVNTEAFF	TGTGCCAGCACTACACAGGGGGTGAACACTGAAGCTTTCTTT
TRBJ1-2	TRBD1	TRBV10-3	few	CASRDSQIYGYTF	TGTGCCAGCCGGGACAGCCAAATCTATGGCTACACCTTC
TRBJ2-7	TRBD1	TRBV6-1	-	CASSAPGQGYEQYF	TGTGCCAGCAGCGCCCCTGGACAGGGCTACGAGCAGTACTTC
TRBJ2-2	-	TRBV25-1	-	CASSESLILDTGELFF	TGTGCCAGCAGTGAATCCCTCATACTCGACACCGGGGAGCTGTTTTTT
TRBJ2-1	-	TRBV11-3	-	CASSLGRGLSYNEQFF	TGTGCCAGCAGCTTAGGGCGGGGGCTCTCCTACAATGAGCAGTTCTTC
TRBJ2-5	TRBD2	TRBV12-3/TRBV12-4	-	CASSLGNRAGGLALQETQYF	TGTGCCAGCAGTTTAGGGAATAGAGCGGGGGGACTCGCACTCCAAGAGACCCAGTACTTC
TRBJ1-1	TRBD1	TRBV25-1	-	CASSEYRRQGPTEAFF	TGTGCCAGCAGTGAATACCGACGACAGGGTCCGACTGAAGCTTTCTTT
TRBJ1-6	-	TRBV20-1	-	CSAGEAKLASSYNSPLHF	TGCAGTGCTGGGGAAGCTAAATTGGCCAGCTCCTATAATTCACCCCTCCACTTT
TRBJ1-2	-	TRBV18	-	CASSPFLGDGYTF	TGTGCCAGCTCACCATTTCTAGGAGATGGCTACACCTTC
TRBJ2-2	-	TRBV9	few	CASSSRTNTGELFF	TGTGCCAGCAGCTCCCGGACGAACACCGGGGAGCTGTTTTTT
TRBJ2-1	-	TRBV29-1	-	CSAQTSSYNEQFF	TGCAGCGCCCAGACAAGCTCCTACAATGAGCAGTTCTTC
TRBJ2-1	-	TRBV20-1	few	CSARGDFEPRVLYNEQFF	TGCAGTGCTCGAGGGGACTTCGAGCCTCGGGTACTTTACAATGAGCAGTTCTTC
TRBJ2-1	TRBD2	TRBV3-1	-	CASSQELRGGADEQFF	TGTGCCAGCAGCCAAGAGCTCCGCGGGGGGGCCGATGAGCAGTTCTTC
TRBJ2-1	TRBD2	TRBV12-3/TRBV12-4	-	CASSLGSGRDNEQFF	TGTGCCAGCAGTTTAGGTAGCGGGAGGGACAATGAGCAGTTCTTC
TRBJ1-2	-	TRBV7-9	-	CASSLSAGRYGYTF	TGTGCCAGCAGCTTAAGCGCAGGGAGATATGGCTACACCTTC
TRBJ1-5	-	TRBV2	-	CASSGRNSNQPQHF	TGTGCCAGCAGTGGGCGGAATAGCAATCAGCCCCAGCATTTT
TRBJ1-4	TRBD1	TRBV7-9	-	CASSHAPGQGEKLFF	TGTGCCAGCAGTCATGCTCCGGGACAGGGTGAAAAACTGTTTTTT
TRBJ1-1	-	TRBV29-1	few	CSVPRASTEAFF	TGCAGCGTCCCCCGGGCTAGCACTGAAGCTTTCTTT
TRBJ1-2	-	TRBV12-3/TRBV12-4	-	CASSGGGNYGYTF	TGTGCCAGCAGCGGGGGGGGGAACTATGGCTACACCTTC
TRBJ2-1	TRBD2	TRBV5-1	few	CASRNWGDGTSGIFPYNEQFF	TGCGCCAGCAGAAACTGGGGAGACGGGACTAGCGGGATCTTCCCTTACAATGAGCAGTTCTTC
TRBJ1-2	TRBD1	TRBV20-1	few	CSAREGQGVFGYTF	TGCAGTGCTAGAGAGGGACAGGGGGTATTTGGCTACACCTTC
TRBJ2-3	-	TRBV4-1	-	CASSPLEGVSTDTQYF	TGCGCCAGCAGCCCCCTAGAGGGGGTAAGCACAGATACGCAGTATTTT
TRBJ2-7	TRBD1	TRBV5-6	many	CASSQLSTGVAFYEQYF	TGTGCCAGCAGCCAACTCTCGACAGGGGTGGCGTTCTACGAGCAGTACTTC
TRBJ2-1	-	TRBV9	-	CASSVHPSYNEQFF	TGTGCCAGCAGCGTACATCCCTCTTACAATGAGCAGTTCTTC
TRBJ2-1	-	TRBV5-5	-	CASTPVWGALDEQFF	TGTGCCAGCACCCCGGTCTGGGGGGCCTTGGATGAGCAGTTCTTC
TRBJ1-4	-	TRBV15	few	CATSRDRGSVNEKLFF	TGTGCCACCAGCAGAGATCGAGGATCAGTTAATGAAAAACTGTTTTTT
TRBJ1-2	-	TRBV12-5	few	CASAQTHGHGYTF	TGTGCTAGTGCCCAAACACACGGGCATGGCTACACCTTC
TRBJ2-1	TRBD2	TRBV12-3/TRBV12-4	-	CASSRPGLAGGGEQFF	TGTGCCAGCAGCCGACCGGGACTAGCGGGAGGTGGTGAGCAGTTCTTC
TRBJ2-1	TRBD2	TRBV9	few	CASSVGLAGEYNEQFF	TGTGCCAGCAGCGTTGGGCTAGCGGGCGAGTACAATGAGCAGTTCTTC
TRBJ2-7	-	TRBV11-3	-	CASSLPSQFYEQYF	TGTGCCAGCAGCTTACCTTCCCAGTTCTACGAGCAGTACTTC
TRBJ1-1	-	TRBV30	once	CAWSSTDSNTEAFF	TGTGCCTGGAGTTCTACAGACAGTAACACTGAAGCTTTCTTT
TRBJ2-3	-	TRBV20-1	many	CSARLLDYRLSTDTQYF	TGCAGTGCTAGGTTGTTGGACTACCGGTTGAGCACAGATACGCAGTATTTT
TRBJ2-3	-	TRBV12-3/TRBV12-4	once	CASDQAAGTWGDTQYF	TGTGCCAGCGACCAGGCTGCGGGGACCTGGGGGGATACGCAGTATTTT
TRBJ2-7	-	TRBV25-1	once	CASSDYHEQYF	TGTGCCAGCAGTGACTATCACGAGCAGTACTTC